Listed below are T cell receptor beta chains from one sample, sequenced in a study of blood T cells in healthy people across ages. TCRdb independently ran MiXCR on the 5' RACE reads; one entry per CDR3 protein. The table lists 1.4 million or so distinct CDR3 sequences, around 40% of them singletons. The sequencing input was blood. The origin of the receptors is a woman younger than 30 in good health. Both conserved end residues are trimmed from each CDR3.

V gene,J gene,CDR3 protein
TRBV6-1,TRBJ2-7,ASSSGPLYEQY
TRBV14,TRBJ2-7,ASSSSTDRGDYEQY
TRBV18,TRBJ1-1,ASSPRFGDAMNTEAF
TRBV20-1,TRBJ2-3,SAGPPTDTQY
TRBV27,TRBJ2-1,ASSLYGGRINEQF
TRBV12-3/TRBV12-4,TRBJ1-3,ASSFLGNTIY
TRBV10-3,TRBJ1-4,AISEPSQPNEKLF
TRBV2,TRBJ2-7,ASSPGQVVLSEQY
TRBV7-8,TRBJ2-6,ASSLVIRAGANVLT
TRBV9,TRBJ2-7,ASSVGLAEAYEQY
TRBV2,TRBJ2-1,ASNLRTHGSYNEQF
TRBV7-2,TRBJ1-4,ASSLVIGGGNEKLF
TRBV4-1,TRBJ1-1,ASSQDWVNTEAF
TRBV20-1,TRBJ2-1,SARVPGSSNNEQF
TRBV12-1,TRBJ2-1,ASSLSGSDTYNEQF
TRBV24-1,TRBJ2-3,ATSDRISTDTQY
TRBV3-1,TRBJ1-1,ASSQIQGETF
TRBV20-1,TRBJ1-2,SANRGGNGYT
TRBV5-1,TRBJ2-5,ASSSTLGAQETQY
TRBV20-1,TRBJ1-5,SAARDLNQPQH
TRBV9,TRBJ2-2,ASSPQDTNTGELF
TRBV29-1,TRBJ2-7,SVEGWGSGEQY
TRBV6-1,TRBJ1-2,ASNYRDRGSDGYT
TRBV5-1,TRBJ2-1,ASSSGLAGFNEQF
TRBV20-1,TRBJ1-1,SARDREQGRSEAF